The 7 T cell receptor beta chains given below trace back to one sample, sequenced in a study of blood T cell repertoires in COVID-19. Clones were read by immunoSEQ multiplex PCR, and TCRdb kept only the in-frame ones, dropping some. The sample has under 300,000 clones, roughly 84% seen once; the top ten hold around 3.7%. Material: PBMCs or T cells enriched from blood (not recorded which). These receptors all stem from a man aged 50 or older who had recovered from COVID-19.

This clone was seen just once. The V gene is TRBV27, the J gene TRBJ1-5; D not certain. V lost 8 bases and J 4 bases, leaving 18 bases between the germline ends. CDR3 size: 15 residues. Germline CDR1 is MNHEY and CDR2 is SMNVEV (reference sequence). CDR3 DNA: TGTGCCAGCCAAGAGGGAGTGAGCCCAAATCAGCCCCAGCATTTT. Its protein is CASQEGVSPNQPQHF.

This clone has a single count. The chain joins TRBV7-3 to TRBJ2-1, with TRBD2 matching 8 bases. The CDR3 consists of 14 residues. Germline-derived CDR1 and CDR2 are SGHTA and FQGTGA. Trimming removed 5 bases from V and 8 bases from J; junction bases left unmatched: 8. The CDR3 region has the DNA TGTGCCAGCAGCCCAGGGACTAGTATTGATGAGCAGTTCTTC. Translating gives CASSPGTSIDEQFF.

V gene TRBV9 combines with J gene TRBJ2-3; D gene uncertain. V shed 0 bases and J shed 2 bases, with 4 bases lying between them. The length of the CDR3 is 13 residues. CDR1 is SGDLS, CDR2 YYNGEE, per germline. CDR3 loop: CASSVAYTDTQYF. Written as DNA, the CDR3 is TGTGCCAGCAGCGTAGCCTACACAGATACGCAGTATTTT.

This chain joins TRBV27 and TRBJ1-4; a weak D match, TRBD1 (6 bases). Trimming cost V 3 bases and J 5 bases, with 10 bases left between them. From germline, CDR1 is MNHEY and CDR2 SMNVEV (reference sequence). CDR3 length equals 14 residues. The CDR3 here is CASSFRGRNEKLFF. Written as DNA, the CDR3 is TGTGCCAGCAGTTTCAGGGGCCGGAATGAAAAACTGTTTTTT.

There are a few counts of this clone. This chain links TRBV5-1 with TRBJ2-7; 7 positions agree with TRBD1. The V segment lost 4 bases and the J segment 5 bases; nucleotides outside the gene matches: 6. This CDR3 spans 13 amino acids. Germline-derived CDR1 and CDR2 are SGHRS and YFSETQ. CDR3 loop: CASSTQTGNEQYF. CDR3 DNA sequence: TGCGCCAGCAGCACCCAGACAGGGAACGAGCAGTACTTC. The variable domain in full, completed from reference TRBV5-1 and TRBJ2-7, reads KAGVTQTPRYLIKTRGQQVTLSCSPISGHRSVSWYQQTPGQGLQFLFEYFSETQRNKGNFPGRFSGRQFSNSRSEMNVSTLELGDSALYLCASSTQTGNEQYFGPGTRLTVT.

This chain connects TRBV11-2 to TRBJ1-5, with 9 bases that match TRBD1. With V trimmed by 4 bases and J by 4 bases, 2 bases remained unmatched. Germline assignment: CDR1 SGHAT and CDR2 FQNNGV. The CDR3 extends over 14 amino acids. Here the CDR3 reads CASSSGQGNQPQHF. The CDR3 nucleotides read TGTGCCAGCAGCTCTGGACAGGGGAATCAGCCCCAGCATTTT.

The V gene is TRBV30, the J gene TRBJ2-1; no definite D call. The CDR3 covers 11 residues. Germline CDR1 and CDR2: GTSNPN and SVGIG (reference sequence). Trimming shortened V by 5 bases and J by 3 bases, and 5 bases separated the two germline ends. The DNA for the CDR3 is TGTGCCTGGGACTTCTACAATGAGCAGTTCTTC. Amino acids: CAWDFYNEQFF.